This T cell receptor beta chain comes out of a study of T cells in Graves' hyperthyroidism and ophthalmopathy. Trimming left V 4 bases short and J 3 bases short, with 11 bases between. The germline V gene encodes CDR1 SGDLS and CDR2 YYNGEE. The CDR3 totals 13 residues. Findings and caveats of the study: Ophthalmopathy, which appeared later, was predicted by the model a median approximately 6 months before onset.

As to this clonotype: Antigen specificity is unknown.

What was amplified from RNA transcripts were TCR beta CDR3 regions. When the TCR CDR3 underwent first-round RT-PCR, the HTBI primer set was used. TCRdb reprocessed the multiplex PCR reads with MiXCR, giving one entry per CDR3 protein. The sample shows some 620,000 distinct CDR3 sequences, around 15% of them seen only once. Graves' hyperthyroidism is called stable when ophthalmopathy does not progress within 18 months. Newly diagnosed hyperthyroidism, duration under 2 months, in patients aged 18 to 65. The sequenced sample consisted of blood. This chain links TRBV9 with TRBJ2-7; no firm D call. The TCR originated in a woman between 25 and 40 years old with Graves' hyperthyroidism. In nucleotides, the CDR3 is TGTGCCAGCAGCCATACACCTAACTACGAGCAGTACTTC. Translated: CASSHTPNYEQYF.